Listed here are 20 T cell receptor beta chains from one sample, sequenced in a study of T-cell memory formation after mild COVID-19. In TCRdb, the 5' RACE reads were re-called with MiXCR into one record per CDR3 protein. The sample includes about 210,000 distinct CDR3 sequences, about 11% of them seen just once. Sequencing input: PBMCs or a T cell subset sorted from them (not recorded which). All receptors derive from a man younger than 30 who had mild COVID-19 (a few samples of this study predate the infection). Cell type and time point are not known.

This clonotype has just a few counts. The chain combines TRBV24-1 with TRBJ2-2, with D unresolved. CDR3 size: 13 residues. Germline V gene data show CDR1 as KGHDR and CDR2 as SFDVKD. Trimming took off 4 bases at V and 0 bases at J, with 2 bases between the two ends. The CDR3 reads CATSDTNTGELFF. The CDR3 nucleotides read TGTGCCACCAGTGACACGAACACCGGGGAGCTGTTTTTT.

This chain connects TRBV7-2 to TRBJ1-2; D possibly corresponds to TRBD1 (5 bases). Germline loops: CDR1 SGHTA, CDR2 FQGNSA. Trimming took off 0 bases at V and 0 bases at J, with 17 bases between the two ends. The CDR3 covers 18 residues. The CDR3 nucleotides are TGTGCCAGCAGCTTAGCTTATTGGCGCCAGGGCGCTAACTATGGCTACACCTTC. It translates to CASSLAYWRQGANYGYTF.

This clonotype was counted a few times. The chain joins TRBV29-1 to TRBJ2-7, with 9 bases lining up with TRBD1. V was clipped by 7 bases and J by 3 bases; unmatched bases: 7. There are 13 residues in the CDR3. The V gene's germline CDR1 is SQVTM and CDR2 ANQGSEA. The CDR3 loop is CSARTGAYYEQYV. The CDR3 DNA is TGCAGCGCACGGACAGGGGCCTACTACGAGCAGTACGTC.

This clonotype was detected a few times. The chain is built from TRBV5-1 and TRBJ1-2; a possible D gene is TRBD1 (5 bases). V lost 3 bases and J lost 9, with 15 bases in between. The CDR3 contains 13 residues. Germline-derived CDR1 and CDR2 are SGHRS and YFSETQ. The CDR3 loop is CASSSNQGNSYTF. In DNA form, the CDR3 reads TGCGCCAGCAGCTCAAACCAGGGTAACAGCTACACCTTC.

This clonotype has a count of ten or more. V gene TRBV19 combines with J gene TRBJ1-5; D gene ambiguous. The CDR3 totals 12 residues. CDR1 is LNHDA, CDR2 SQIVND, per germline (reference sequence). The V end was cut by 4 bases, the J end by 5 bases, with 6 bases between. Here the CDR3 DNA reads TGTGCCAGTAGTAAACAATATCAGCCCCAGCATTTT. Translating gives CASSKQYQPQHF.

This clonotype appeared a few times. Here the CDR3 DNA reads TGTGCCAGCAGTTTATCCCTCGGAGGGGCCAACGTCCTGACTTTC. This encodes CASSLSLGGANVLTF. This rearrangement joins TRBV12-3 or TRBV12-4 to TRBJ2-6; D call uncertain. The CDR3 is 15 amino acids. V lost 2 bases and J 4 bases, leaving 9 bases between the germline ends.

The V call is TRBV7-3, the J call TRBJ2-1, with D unresolved. The length of the CDR3 is 13 residues. Germline CDR1 and CDR2: SGHTA and FQGTGA. With 2 bases removed from V and 7 bases from J, the gap between germline ends came to 9 bases. The CDR3: CASSLGLGNEQFF. The DNA for the CDR3 is TGTGCCAGCAGCTTAGGCCTCGGAAATGAGCAGTTCTTC. The variable domain in full, completed from reference TRBV7-3 and TRBJ2-1, reads GAGVSQTPSNKVTEKGKYVELRCDPISGHTALYWYRQSLGQGPEFLIYFQGTGAADDSGLPNDRFFAVRPEGSVSTLKIQRTERGDSAVYLCASSLGLGNEQFFGPGTRLTVL.

Remarks on this clonotype: Compared with germline, one end of the junction differs, possibly owing to a read error. The gene calls are TRBV5-6 and TRBJ1-5, with a tentative D call TRBD1 (6 bases). The germline V gene has CDR1 SGHDT and CDR2 YYEEEE. The CDR3 consists of 16 residues. This chain's CDR3 is CANSLGAGARNQPQHF. As DNA, the CDR3 is TGTGCCAACAGCTTGGGTGCGGGGGCTCGCAATCAGCCCCAGCATTTT.

The gene calls are TRBV7-2 and TRBJ2-7, with 9 bases that match TRBD1. There are 16 residues in the CDR3. The V gene's germline CDR1 is SGHTA and CDR2 FQGNSA. J lost 7 bases, V lost 5 bases, and 15 bases had no gene match. The CDR3 loop is CASSRGAGQGNSEQYF. The CDR3, as DNA: TGTGCCAGCAGCCGTGGGGCGGGACAGGGTAACAGTGAGCAGTACTTC.

Concerning this clonotype itself: This clone may be a read error of a much larger clone one base away. CDR3 nucleotide sequence: TGTGCCAGCAGCTGGGGCGGGACCACAGATACGCAGTATTTT. The encoded protein is CASSWGGTTDTQYF. V is TRBV7-3 and J is TRBJ2-3, with D possibly matching TRBD2 (6 bases). V lost 4 bases to trimming and J lost 2 bases, with 10 bases between them. CDR1 is SGHTA, CDR2 FQGTGA, per germline. This CDR3 has 14 residues.

This clonotype has just a few counts. The gene calls are TRBV20-1 and TRBJ2-1; possible D gene TRBD2, 5 bases. Germline V CDR1 and CDR2: DFQATT, SNEGSKA (reference sequence). This CDR3 contains 15 residues. The V end was cut by 6 bases, the J end by 0 bases, with 15 bases between. CDR3 loop: CSAPPPGSSYNEQFF. The CDR3, as DNA: TGCAGTGCCCCCCCGCCGGGGAGCTCCTACAATGAGCAGTTCTTC.

This clonotype was observed many times. The V and J genes are TRBV28 and TRBJ2-1, with a possible D match to TRBD2 (6 bases). The germline V gene has CDR1 MDHEN and CDR2 SYDVKM. The V end lost 8 bases, the J end lost 4 bases, and 15 bases lay between the germline ends. There are 14 residues in the CDR3. CDR3 residues: CASLPSGGYNEQFF. In DNA, the CDR3 is TGTGCCAGCCTCCCATCCGGGGGTTACAATGAGCAGTTCTTC.

There are many counts of this clonotype. The V and J genes are TRBV6-2 or TRBV6-3 and TRBJ2-7; the D gene is possibly TRBD2 (6 bases). With 6 bases removed from V and 3 bases from J, the gap between germline ends came to 12 bases. The CDR3 has 13 residues. Germline CDR1 MNHEY, CDR2 SVGEGT. CDR3 residues: CASSRGGVYEQYV. The DNA for the CDR3 is TGTGCCAGCAGCCGGGGAGGAGTCTACGAGCAGTACGTC.

This clonotype has just a few counts. The CDR3 region has the DNA TGCAGTGCTAGGAAGGGGGACGTTCGTAATCAGCCCCAGCATTTT. Its translation is CSARKGDVRNQPQHF. The chain couples TRBV20-1 to TRBJ1-5; perhaps TRBD1 as D (6 bases). The CDR3 has 15 amino acids. With 3 bases removed from V and 4 bases from J, the gap between germline ends came to 16 bases. CDR1 and CDR2 (germline): DFQATT, SNEGSKA (reference sequence).

This clonotype occurred a few times. The chain recombines TRBV2 with TRBJ1-2; TRBD1 agrees at 9 bases. Trimming cost V 7 bases and J 3 bases; bases outside gene matches: 6. Per germline, CDR1 SNHLY and CDR2 FYNNEI. This CDR3 comprises 14 residues. CDR3 sequence: CASTQTGGDYGYTF. The CDR3 region has the DNA TGTGCCAGCACTCAGACAGGGGGGGACTATGGCTACACCTTC.

This sequence joins TRBV6-2 or TRBV6-3 and TRBJ2-5; 15 positions agree with TRBD2. This CDR3 is 18 amino acids long. Germline V lookup: CDR1 MNHEY, CDR2 SVGEGT. V shed 6 bases, J shed 2 bases, and the junction held 10 bases outside the gene matches. The CDR3 here is CASRPGLAGGRRQETQYF. In DNA form, the CDR3 reads TGTGCCAGCAGGCCGGGACTAGCGGGGGGCCGAAGACAAGAGACCCAGTACTTC.

Many counts were recorded for this clonotype. The rearrangement uses TRBV7-9 and TRBJ2-1; either TRBD1 or TRBD2 may supply D (6 bases each). V was clipped by 5 bases and J by 7 bases, with 18 bases between them. Looked up from germline, CDR1 is SEHNR and CDR2 is FQNEAQ (reference sequence). The CDR3 sequence is 15 residues long. The CDR3 DNA follows: TGTGCCAGCAGCCTTAAAGGGGGGCGGGGAAATGAGCAGTTCTTC. Translating gives CASSLKGGRGNEQFF.

This clonotype was seen a handful of times. V gene TRBV6-2 or TRBV6-3 combines with J gene TRBJ1-4; the D is unclear. The V end lost 7 bases, the J end lost 5 bases, and 26 bases lay between the germline ends. CDR3 length: 18 amino acids. Germline CDR1 reads MNHEY; CDR2 reads SVGEGT. The CDR3 reads CASTKVKMRATQNEKLFF. As DNA, the CDR3 is TGTGCCAGCACGAAGGTGAAGATGAGAGCAACTCAGAATGAAAAACTGTTTTTT.

This chain joins TRBV10-1 and TRBJ2-1, with D perhaps assigned TRBD1 or TRBD2 (5 bases each). The CDR3 extends over 15 amino acids. CDR1 is WNHNN, CDR2 SYGVQD, per germline (reference sequence). Trimming pared 6 bases from V and 0 bases from J, leaving 12 bases between. CDR3 region: CASSSGTNSYNEQFF. The DNA of the CDR3 is TGCGCCAGCAGCTCCGGGACCAACTCCTACAATGAGCAGTTCTTC.

This clonotype has a handful of counts. V gene TRBV7-2 combines with J gene TRBJ2-5; D is undetermined. Germline CDR1 and CDR2: SGHTA and FQGNSA. The CDR3 is made up of 13 amino acids. V lost 8 bases and J 2 bases, leaving 12 bases between the germline ends. The CDR3 sequence is CASRRILQETQYF. Written as DNA, the CDR3 is TGTGCCAGCCGGCGGATCCTACAAGAGACCCAGTACTTC.